This T cell receptor (beta chain) comes out of a study of T cells in Graves' hyperthyroidism and ophthalmopathy. The study's findings and limits: Blood also contained most expanded thyroid clonotypes above 0.001. Ophthalmopathy was model-predicted a median roughly 6.3 months pre-onset.

The definition of stable Graves' hyperthyroidism was no ophthalmopathy progression within 18 months. Newly diagnosed hyperthyroidism patients aged 18 to 65 years had disease lasting under 2 months. It was RNA transcripts that yielded the amplified TCR beta CDR3 regions. HTBI primers drove first-round RT-PCR of the TCR CDR3. TCRdb used MiXCR to reprocess the multiplex PCR reads, holding one entry per CDR3 protein. The sample carries about 180,000 distinct CDR3 sequences, about a sixth recorded once. The CDR3 extends over 14 amino acids. Germline CDR1 is SGDLS and CDR2 is YYNGEE. Trimming cost V 4 bases and J 0 bases, with 10 bases left between them. Notes on this clonotype: Its antigen is not known.

Specimen: blood. The V call is TRBV9, the J call TRBJ2-5; D tentatively fits TRBD1 or TRBD2 (5 bases each). The source of this sequence is a woman aged 45-59 years with Graves' hyperthyroidism. The CDR3 DNA is TGTGCCAGCAGCCCAAGAGGGGACCAAGAGACCCAGTACTTC. Translating gives CASSPRGDQETQYF.